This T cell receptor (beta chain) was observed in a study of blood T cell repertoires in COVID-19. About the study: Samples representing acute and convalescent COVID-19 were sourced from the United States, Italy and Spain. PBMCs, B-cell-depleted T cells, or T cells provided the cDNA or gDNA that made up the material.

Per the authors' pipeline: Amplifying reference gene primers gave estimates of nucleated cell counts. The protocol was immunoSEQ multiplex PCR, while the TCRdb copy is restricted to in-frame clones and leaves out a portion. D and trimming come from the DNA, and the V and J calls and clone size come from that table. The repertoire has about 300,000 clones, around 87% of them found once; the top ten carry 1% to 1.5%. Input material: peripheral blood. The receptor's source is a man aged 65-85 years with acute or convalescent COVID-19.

The CDR3 is CASSRLQRSSEKLFF. CDR3 DNA sequence: TGTGCCAGCAGTCGGCTACAGCGGTCTTCGGAAAAACTGTTTTTT. The rearrangement links TRBV6-5 to TRBJ1-4, with D unresolved. The CDR3 runs 15 residues. Germline lookup yields CDR1 MNHEY and CDR2 SVGAGI. V was cut by 5 bases and J by 8 bases, with 18 bases left in between.